A single TCR beta chain is shown here with its context. This clone has only a few counts. Its cognate antigen has yet to be identified. It has no much larger one-base neighbor in the sample; base qualities were not kept. Different DNA sequences within this sample yield the same CDR3. The data are from a study of OX40 agonist ivuxolimab in advanced cancers. Study-wide context: Ivuxolimab was a fully human IgG2 agonistic monoclonal antibody targeting the costimulatory receptor OX40 (CD134). Intravenous ivuxolimab was administered to patients every 2 weeks at six dose levels: 0.01, 0.1, 0.3, 1.5, 3 and 10 mg/kg. Among the roughly 52 dose-escalation patients, roughly 20 had hepatocellular carcinoma, roughly 15 melanoma, 9 renal cell carcinoma and 9 head and neck cancer. In the dose-escalation cohort, approximately 83% of patients were male, and the mean age was roughly 60 years with a range of roughly 20 to 85. Patients were allowed to have had prior anti-PD-1, anti-PD-L1 or anti-CTLA-4 therapy, and approximately 40% of the dose-escalation patients had been treated with checkpoint inhibitors. Three dose-escalation patients achieved partial responses, one with hepatocellular carcinoma and two with cutaneous melanoma. Peripheral TCRbeta sequencing was intended to test whether TCR sequence diversity was altered and clonal T-cell expansion was caused by ivuxolimab. The paper covers the monotherapy dose-escalation part of the phase I ivuxolimab trial, which included N of about 56 patients.

The research as a whole found: Antigen specificity was not determined for the clonally expanded peripheral T cells. Clonal expansion of both CD4+ and CD8+ blood T cells was observed from baseline to week 6 at doses 0.1 to 3.0 mg/kg. Low levels of normalized T-cell clonal expansion were also seen in some patients who did not respond. In the 0.1-3.0 mg/kg groups, partial responders were among the patients with the lowest normalized peripheral clonal expansion, particularly in CD8+ T cells. After ivuxolimab, CD8+ T cells had more expanded clones than CD4+ T cells on average.

To sequence the TCRbeta CDR3 region, genomic DNA was isolated from the sorted cells. TCRbeta CDR3 regions were sequenced using the immunoSEQ Assay. What TCRdb holds here is the immuneACCESS table cut down to in-frame rearrangements. Part of the clones is not present; checked against another copy, under half of the missing clones reflect an unresolved V gene, and the others are unexplained. This sample is represented by about 45,000 clones; approximately 91% of them were singletons. The ten largest clonotypes hold about 19% of the sample. V is trimmed back by 7 bases and J by 5 bases, and the junction contains 10 bases that no gene match accounts for. The CDR1 and CDR2 encoded by the germline V gene are MNHEY and SVGAGI. The CDR3 numbers 14 residues from cysteine through phenylalanine. The retained sequence is limited to the CDR3, 42 bases, with the frame set at the first base. Patients with a history of autoimmune disease or receiving systemic immunosuppression were excluded from the trial. In every dose cohort, peripheral blood was drawn for TCR sequencing at baseline, cycle 4 day 1, and cycle 7 day 1. The samples were drawn from a first-in-human, open-label, multicenter phase I dose-escalation trial of ivuxolimab. Adults with locally advanced or metastatic head and neck squamous cell, hepatocellular, melanoma or renal cell carcinoma were enrolled in the trial. Before TCR sequencing, CD4+ T cells and CD8+ T cells from peripheral blood were sorted into separate populations.

This specimen was CD4+ or CD8+ T cells sorted from blood, taken in a trial of the OX40 agonist ivuxolimab. The receptor comes from an adult with an advanced solid tumor such as melanoma, head and neck, liver or kidney cancer. The rearrangement combines TRBV6-5 with TRBJ1-2; TRBD1 agrees with 7 junctional bases. The CDR3 is CASKARGAGYGYTF. The nucleotides are TGTGCCAGCAAGGCCAGGGGGGCCGGGTATGGCTACACCTTC.